One and the same sample provided the 5 T cell receptor beta chains below, sequenced in a study of T cells after yellow fever vaccination. TCRdb called the 5' RACE reads again in MiXCR, with one record for every CDR3 protein. This table holds hundreds of thousands of distinct CDR3 sequences, 18% found once. Sequenced material: PBMCs, taken before the yellow fever booster vaccination. Receptor source: a man between 18 and 29 years old who received the YFV17D yellow fever vaccine.

The gene calls are TRBV5-5 and TRBJ1-1; D is unresolved. V was clipped by 2 bases and J by 8 bases, with 10 bases between them. From germline, CDR1 is SGHKS and CDR2 YYEKEE (reference sequence). The CDR3 loop spans 12 amino acids. The CDR3 DNA sequence: TGTGCCAGCAGCTTTGGGCGAGAGGAAGCTTTCTTT. This codes for CASSFGREEAFF.

This clonotype came up a few times. The V gene is TRBV10-3, the J gene TRBJ2-2; TRBD2 matches at 13 bases. The J segment lost 3 bases and the V segment lost 5 bases, leaving 18 bases of the junction unmatched. This CDR3 contains 21 residues. Germline CDR1 ENHRY, CDR2 SYGVKD. This CDR3 reads CAISPTMKLAGGPMDTGELFF. Here the CDR3 DNA reads TGTGCCATCAGTCCAACGATGAAACTAGCGGGGGGGCCAATGGACACCGGGGAGCTGTTTTTT.

The sample holds a few counts of this clonotype. The chain recombines TRBV20-1 with TRBJ2-3; TRBD2 is a possible D gene (6 bases). Looked up from germline, CDR1 is DFQATT and CDR2 is SNEGSKA (reference sequence). The CDR3 runs 15 residues. V lost 1 base and J lost 1, with 12 bases in between. The CDR3 DNA sequence: TGCAGTGCTAGAGCGGCGGGGCGAGGCACAGATACGCAGTATTTT. Protein product: CSARAAGRGTDTQYF.

The chain employs TRBV20-1 and TRBJ2-5; 7 bases align to TRBD1. V was pared by 6 bases and J by 5 bases, with 12 bases of the junction left unmatched. Germline V gives CDR1 DFQATT, CDR2 SNEGSKA (reference sequence). There are 14 residues in the CDR3. CDR3 DNA sequence: TGCAGTGCGGACGAGGGGGCGCCCCGGGAGACCCAGTACTTC. It encodes CSADEGAPRETQYF.

This chain connects TRBV27 to TRBJ1-1; no firm D call. Looked up from germline, CDR1 is MNHEY and CDR2 is SMNVEV (reference sequence). There are 14 residues in the CDR3. With 2 bases removed from V and 4 bases from J, the gap between germline ends came to 11 bases. CDR3 in DNA: TGTGCCAGCAGTTTAAGCCCCTCGGGCACTGAAGCTTTCTTT. As protein: CASSLSPSGTEAFF.